This TCR beta chain comes out of a study of shared clonotypes between healthy human individuals. Study-level points and caveats: Only blood underwent sampling, and tissue repertoires likely differ.

On this clone: Its antigen is not known.

Germline loops: CDR1 WSHSY, CDR2 SAAADI. This CDR3 is built from 16 residues. V shed 6 bases, J shed 6 bases, and the junction held 10 bases outside the gene matches. Original data processing: Filtering was not the same, since immunoSEQ gave junction-only sequences without quality scores. The assay was immunoSEQ multiplex PCR, and TCRdb's table has in-frame clones only and misses some. V and J calls and clone size follow that table, whereas D and trimming were derived from the DNA. Among about 980,000 clones listed, about 80% were seen once. The source material was memory CD4+ T cells sorted from blood. Subset noted: CD45RA-negative fraction. The sequence came from a man younger than 35 in good health. This chain uses TRBV10-2 with TRBJ2-5; 13 bases are a match to TRBD2. CDR3 sequence: CASSDGLAGAVKTQYF. CDR3 DNA sequence: TGCGCCAGCAGCGACGGACTAGCGGGAGCGGTTAAGACCCAGTACTTC.